This T cell receptor beta chain was observed in a study of blood T cell repertoires in COVID-19. Whole-study context: Sites in the United States, Italy and Spain provided acute and convalescent COVID-19 samples. Sources were T cells, B-cell-depleted T cells, or PBMCs; the material itself was cDNA or gDNA.

Germline V gives CDR1 MNHEY, CDR2 SVGEGT. This CDR3 comprises 17 residues. V was shortened by 5 bases and J by 6 bases, with 24 bases between the two germline ends. TCRdb's copy holds only in-frame clones and misses some; the assay was immunoSEQ multiplex PCR. The data hold tens of thousands of clones, with approximately 80% observed a single time. There are a few counts of this clone. The sequence derives from a man aged 45-60 years with acute or convalescent COVID-19. This sequence joins TRBV6-2 or TRBV6-3 and TRBJ2-3; D perhaps matches TRBD2 (5 bases). Material for sequencing was peripheral blood. The DNA for the CDR3 is TGTGCCAGCAGTCTCGGGGAGACTATCCGCCTGTCCGATACGCAGTATTTT. This gives the protein CASSLGETIRLSDTQYF.